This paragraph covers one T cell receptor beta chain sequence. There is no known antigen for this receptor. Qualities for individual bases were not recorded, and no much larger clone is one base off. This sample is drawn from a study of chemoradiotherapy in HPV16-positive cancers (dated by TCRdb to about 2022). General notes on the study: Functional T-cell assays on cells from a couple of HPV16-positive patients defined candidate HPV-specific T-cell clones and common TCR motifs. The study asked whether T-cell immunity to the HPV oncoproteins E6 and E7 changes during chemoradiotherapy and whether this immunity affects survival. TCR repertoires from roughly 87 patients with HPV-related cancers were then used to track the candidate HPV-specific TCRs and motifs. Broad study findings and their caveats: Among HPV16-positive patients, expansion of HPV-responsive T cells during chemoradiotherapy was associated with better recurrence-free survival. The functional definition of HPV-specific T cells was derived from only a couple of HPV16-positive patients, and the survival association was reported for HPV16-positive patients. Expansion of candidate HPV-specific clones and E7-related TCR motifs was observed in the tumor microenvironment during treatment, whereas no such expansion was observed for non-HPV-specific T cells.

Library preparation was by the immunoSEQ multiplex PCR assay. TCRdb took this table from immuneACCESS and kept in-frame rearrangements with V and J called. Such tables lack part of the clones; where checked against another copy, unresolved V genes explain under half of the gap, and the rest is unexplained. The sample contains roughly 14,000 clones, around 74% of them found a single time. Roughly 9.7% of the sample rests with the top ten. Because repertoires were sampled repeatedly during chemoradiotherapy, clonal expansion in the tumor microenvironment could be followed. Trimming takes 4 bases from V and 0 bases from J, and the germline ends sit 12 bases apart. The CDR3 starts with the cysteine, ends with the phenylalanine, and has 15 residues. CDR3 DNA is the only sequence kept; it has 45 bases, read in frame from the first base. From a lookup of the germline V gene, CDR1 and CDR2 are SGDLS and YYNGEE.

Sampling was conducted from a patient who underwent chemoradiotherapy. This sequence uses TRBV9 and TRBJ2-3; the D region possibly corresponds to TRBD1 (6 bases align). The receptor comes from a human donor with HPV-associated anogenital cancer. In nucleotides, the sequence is TGTGCCAGCAGCCCCGGGACATCTAGCACAGATACGCAGTATTTT. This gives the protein CASSPGTSSTDTQYF.